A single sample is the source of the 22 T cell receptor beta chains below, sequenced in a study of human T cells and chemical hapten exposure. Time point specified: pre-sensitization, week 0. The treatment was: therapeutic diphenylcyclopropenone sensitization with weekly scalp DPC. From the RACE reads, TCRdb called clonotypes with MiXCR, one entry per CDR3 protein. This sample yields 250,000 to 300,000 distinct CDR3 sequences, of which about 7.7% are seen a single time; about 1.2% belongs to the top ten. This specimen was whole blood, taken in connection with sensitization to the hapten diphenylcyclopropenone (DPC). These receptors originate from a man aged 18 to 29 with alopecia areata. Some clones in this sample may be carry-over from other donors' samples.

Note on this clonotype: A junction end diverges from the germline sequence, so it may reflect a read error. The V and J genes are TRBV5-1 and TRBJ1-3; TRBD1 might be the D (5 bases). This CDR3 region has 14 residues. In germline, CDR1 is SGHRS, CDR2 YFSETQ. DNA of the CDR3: TGCGCCAGCAGCTTGGACGGGGCTGGAAACTCCATATATTTT. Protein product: CASSLDGAGNSIYF. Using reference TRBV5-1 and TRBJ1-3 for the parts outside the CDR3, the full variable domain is KAGVTQTPRYLIKTRGQQVTLSCSPISGHRSVSWYQQTPGQGLQFLFEYFSETQRNKGNFPGRFSGRQFSNSRSEMNVSTLELGDSALYLCASSLDGAGNSIYFGEGSWLTVV.

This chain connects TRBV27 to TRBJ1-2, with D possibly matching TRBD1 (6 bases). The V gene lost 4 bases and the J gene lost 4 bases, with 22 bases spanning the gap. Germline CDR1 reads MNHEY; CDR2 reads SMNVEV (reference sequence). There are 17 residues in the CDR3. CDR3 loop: CASSSIPPEGDVYGYTF. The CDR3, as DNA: TGTGCCAGCAGTTCCATACCCCCGGAGGGGGATGTCTATGGCTACACCTTC.

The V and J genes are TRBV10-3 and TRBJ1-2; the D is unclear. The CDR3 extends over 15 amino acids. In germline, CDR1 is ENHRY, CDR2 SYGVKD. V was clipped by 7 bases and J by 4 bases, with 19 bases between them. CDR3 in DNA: TGTGCCATCAACCCTTCGGACGGACCGCTCTATGGCTACACCTTC. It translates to CAINPSDGPLYGYTF.

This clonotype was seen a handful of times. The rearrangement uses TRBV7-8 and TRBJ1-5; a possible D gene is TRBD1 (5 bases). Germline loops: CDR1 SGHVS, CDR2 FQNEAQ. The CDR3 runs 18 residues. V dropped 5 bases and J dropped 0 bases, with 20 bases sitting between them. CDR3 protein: CASSPRGVETISNQPQHF. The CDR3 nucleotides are TGTGCCAGCAGCCCGCGGGGGGTGGAAACCATTAGCAATCAGCCCCAGCATTTT.

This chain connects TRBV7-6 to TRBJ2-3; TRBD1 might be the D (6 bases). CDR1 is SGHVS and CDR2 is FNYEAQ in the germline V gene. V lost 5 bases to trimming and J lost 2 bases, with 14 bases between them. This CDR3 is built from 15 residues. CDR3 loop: CASSRGTRITDTQYF. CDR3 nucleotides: TGTGCCAGCAGCCGAGGGACAAGGATCACAGATACGCAGTATTTT.

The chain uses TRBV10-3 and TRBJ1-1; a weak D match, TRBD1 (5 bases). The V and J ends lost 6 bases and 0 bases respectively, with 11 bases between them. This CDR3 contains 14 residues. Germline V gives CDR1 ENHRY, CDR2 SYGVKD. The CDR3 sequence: CAIRRDGMNTEAFF. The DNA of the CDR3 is TGTGCCATCAGAAGGGACGGCATGAACACTGAAGCTTTCTTT.

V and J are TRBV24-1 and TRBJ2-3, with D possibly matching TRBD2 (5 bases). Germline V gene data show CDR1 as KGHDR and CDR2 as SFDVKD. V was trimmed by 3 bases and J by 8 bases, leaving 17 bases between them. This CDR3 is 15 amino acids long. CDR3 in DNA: TGTGCCACCAGTGATACCCACTACATCGGAGGTACGCAGTATTTT. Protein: CATSDTHYIGGTQYF.

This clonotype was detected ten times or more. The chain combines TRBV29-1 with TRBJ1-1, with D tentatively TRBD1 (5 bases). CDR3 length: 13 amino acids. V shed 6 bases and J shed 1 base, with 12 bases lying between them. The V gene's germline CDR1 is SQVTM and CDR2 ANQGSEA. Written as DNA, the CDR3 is TGCAGCGTCCTGAGGACAAGGAACACTGAAGCTTTCTTT. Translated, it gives CSVLRTRNTEAFF. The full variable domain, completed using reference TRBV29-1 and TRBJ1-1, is SAVISQKPSRDICQRGTSLTIQCQVDSQVTMMFWYRQQPGQSLTLIATANQGSEATYESGFVIDKFPISRPNLTFSTLTVSNMSPEDSSIYLCSVLRTRNTEAFFGQGTRLTVV.

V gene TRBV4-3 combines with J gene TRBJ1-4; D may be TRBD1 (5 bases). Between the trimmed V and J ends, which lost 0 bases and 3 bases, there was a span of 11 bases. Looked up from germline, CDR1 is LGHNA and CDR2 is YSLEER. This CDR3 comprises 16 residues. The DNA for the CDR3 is TGCGCCAGCAGCCAAGATTATCAGGGAGCTAATGAAAAACTGTTTTTT. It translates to CASSQDYQGANEKLFF.

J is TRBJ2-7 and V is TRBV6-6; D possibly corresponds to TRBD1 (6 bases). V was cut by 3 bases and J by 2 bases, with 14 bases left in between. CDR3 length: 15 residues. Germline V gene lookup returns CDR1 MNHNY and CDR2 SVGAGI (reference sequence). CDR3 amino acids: CASSYRDTLTYEQYF. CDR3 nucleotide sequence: TGTGCCAGCAGTTATAGGGACACCCTAACCTACGAGCAGTACTTC.

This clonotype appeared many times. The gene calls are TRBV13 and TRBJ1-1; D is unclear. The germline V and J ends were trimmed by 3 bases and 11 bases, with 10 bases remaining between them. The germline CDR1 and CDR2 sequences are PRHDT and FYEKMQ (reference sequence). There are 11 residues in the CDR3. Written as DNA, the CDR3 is TGTGCCAGCAGCTTGTCGTCGGGCGCTTTCTTT. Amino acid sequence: CASSLSSGAFF.

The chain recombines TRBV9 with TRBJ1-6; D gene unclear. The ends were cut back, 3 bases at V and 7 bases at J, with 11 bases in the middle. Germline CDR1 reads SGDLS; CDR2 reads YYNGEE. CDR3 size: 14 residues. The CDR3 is CASSDRLGNSPLHF. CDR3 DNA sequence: TGTGCCAGCAGCGACCGTTTAGGGAATTCACCCCTCCACTTT.

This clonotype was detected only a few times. The CDR3 nucleotides read TGTGCCAGCAGTCGTGCCTCTCTAGCGGGAGCTTACAATGAGCAGTTCTTC. Translating it yields CASSRASLAGAYNEQFF. The rearrangement links TRBV5-6 to TRBJ2-1; 10 bases agree with TRBD2. V lost 5 bases, J lost 4 bases, and 12 bases stayed unmatched. This CDR3 comprises 17 residues. CDR1 is SGHDT, CDR2 YYEEEE, per germline.

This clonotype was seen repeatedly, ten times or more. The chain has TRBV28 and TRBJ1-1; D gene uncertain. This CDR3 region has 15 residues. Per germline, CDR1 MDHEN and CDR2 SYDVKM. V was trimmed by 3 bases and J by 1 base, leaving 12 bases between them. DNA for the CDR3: TGTGCCAGCAGTTTTCCCGGGCTCGGGAACACTGAAGCTTTCTTT. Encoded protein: CASSFPGLGNTEAFF.

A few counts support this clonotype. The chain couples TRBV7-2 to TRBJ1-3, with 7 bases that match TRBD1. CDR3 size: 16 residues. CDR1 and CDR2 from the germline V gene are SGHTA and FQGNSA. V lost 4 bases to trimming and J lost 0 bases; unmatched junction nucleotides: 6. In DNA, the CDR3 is TGTGCCAGCAGCTCCGGGACAGCCTTCTCTGGAAACACCATATATTTT. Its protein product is CASSSGTAFSGNTIYF.

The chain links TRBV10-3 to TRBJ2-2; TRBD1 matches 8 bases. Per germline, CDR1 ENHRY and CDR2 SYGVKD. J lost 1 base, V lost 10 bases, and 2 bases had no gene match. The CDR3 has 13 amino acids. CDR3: CATDRGNTGELFF. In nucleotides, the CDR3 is TGTGCCACCGACAGGGGGAACACCGGGGAGCTGTTTTTT.

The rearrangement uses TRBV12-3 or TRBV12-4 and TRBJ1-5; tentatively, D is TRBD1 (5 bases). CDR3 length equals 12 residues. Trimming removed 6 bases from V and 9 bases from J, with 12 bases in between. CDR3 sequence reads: CASSSRGAPQHF. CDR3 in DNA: TGTGCCAGCAGCAGCCGCGGGGCGCCCCAGCATTTT.

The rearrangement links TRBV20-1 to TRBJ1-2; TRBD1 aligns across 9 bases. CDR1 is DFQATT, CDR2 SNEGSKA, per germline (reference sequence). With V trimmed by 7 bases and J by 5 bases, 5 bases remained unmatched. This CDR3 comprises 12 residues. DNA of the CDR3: TGCAGTGGAATCGGGACAGGGTATGGCTACACCTTC. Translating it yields CSGIGTGYGYTF.

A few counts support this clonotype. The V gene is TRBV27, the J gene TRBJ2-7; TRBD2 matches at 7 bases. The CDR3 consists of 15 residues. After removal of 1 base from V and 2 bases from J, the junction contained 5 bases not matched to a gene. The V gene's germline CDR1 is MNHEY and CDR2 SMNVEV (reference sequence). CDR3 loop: CASSLFPSGAYEQYF. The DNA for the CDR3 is TGTGCCAGCAGTTTATTTCCTAGCGGAGCCTACGAGCAGTACTTC.

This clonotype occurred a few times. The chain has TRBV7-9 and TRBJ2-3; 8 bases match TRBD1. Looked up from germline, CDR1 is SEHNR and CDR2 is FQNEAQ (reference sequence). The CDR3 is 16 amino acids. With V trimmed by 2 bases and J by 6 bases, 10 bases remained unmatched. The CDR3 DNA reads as TGTGCCAGCAGCTTACAGCCCCCAGGGGGCAGCGATACGCAGTATTTT. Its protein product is CASSLQPPGGSDTQYF.

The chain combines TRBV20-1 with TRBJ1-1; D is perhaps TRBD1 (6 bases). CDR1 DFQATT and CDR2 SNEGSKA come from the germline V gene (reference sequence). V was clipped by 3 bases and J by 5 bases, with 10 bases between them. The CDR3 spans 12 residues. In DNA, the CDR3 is TGCAGTGCTAGTGGAGGGGGGACTGAAGCTTTCTTT. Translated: CSASGGGTEAFF.

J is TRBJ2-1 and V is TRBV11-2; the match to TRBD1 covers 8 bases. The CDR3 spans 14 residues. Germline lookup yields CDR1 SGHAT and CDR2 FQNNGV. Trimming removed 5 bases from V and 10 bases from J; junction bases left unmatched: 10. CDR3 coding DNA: TGTGCCAGCAGCCCGCAAAGAACAGGGGGGGAGCAGTTCTTC. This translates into CASSPQRTGGEQFF.